In this sample, the clone carrying this T cell receptor beta chain turned up once. Antigen specificity is unknown. Treatment noted: about 20 received Ad26.COV2.S at low or high dose, single or two shots; roughly five received placebo; per-sample allocation not given. The study sampled participants on day 63 after the first vaccine or placebo injection. A Boston donor was an adult aged 18-55 years. Sequenced by immunoSEQ multiplex PCR; TCRdb stores in-frame clones only, minus some. This sample yields some 480,000 clones, of which around 85% are seen a single time; around 13% belongs to the top ten. The sample is drawn from a study of Ad26.COV2.S vaccination and SARS-CoV-2 variants. Study in general: Dosing was one shot or two shots 56 days apart. Overall study findings and caveats: Researchers reported similar non-spike TCR breadth in vaccine and placebo recipients.

CDR1 is PRHDT, CDR2 FYEKMQ, per germline (reference sequence). The CDR3 spans 14 residues. The ends were cut back, 5 bases at V and 5 bases at J, with 15 bases in the middle. The clonotype originates from a person between 18 and 60 years old who received the Ad26.COV2.S COVID-19 vaccine or a placebo. V and J are TRBV13 and TRBJ2-5; TRBD1 is a possible D gene (6 bases). The sequences come from peripheral blood, collected in a trial of Ad26.COV2.S vaccine versus placebo. CDR3 DNA sequence: TGTGCCAGCAGCCCCAGGGGCCGCGGGGAGACCCAGTACTTC. Translation gives CASSPRGRGETQYF.